These T cell receptor beta chains were read from a single sample in a study of blood T cell repertoires in COVID-19. Measured with immunoSEQ multiplex PCR; TCRdb has only the in-frame clones, and not every one. The data show approximately 180,000 clones, with about 93% seen just once and 0.45% to 0.65% held by the top ten. The sample taken for sequencing was peripheral blood. These TCRs come from a man between 45 and 60 years old with acute or convalescent COVID-19. Each CDR3 is given without its conserved first and last residue. A D gene is named only where the DNA matches it firmly.

v_call: TRBV7-2; j_call: TRBJ1-6; d_call: TRBD1; cdr3_aa: ASSQPGGAYSPLH
v_call: TRBV6-5; j_call: TRBJ1-2; d_call: -; cdr3_aa: ASSYSKESLGYT
v_call: TRBV6-5; j_call: TRBJ2-3; d_call: -; cdr3_aa: ASSNTGSMTDTQY
v_call: TRBV24-1; j_call: TRBJ1-2; d_call: -; cdr3_aa: ATSQGWGYT
v_call: TRBV27; j_call: TRBJ1-6; d_call: -; cdr3_aa: ASTFAETGTSPLH
v_call: TRBV7-8; j_call: TRBJ2-7; d_call: TRBD1; cdr3_aa: ASNLEGTGGYEQY
v_call: TRBV11-3; j_call: TRBJ2-1; d_call: TRBD1; cdr3_aa: ASSQGPNTYNEQF
v_call: TRBV7-2; j_call: TRBJ1-1; d_call: -; cdr3_aa: ASSPTLNTEAF
v_call: TRBV25-1; j_call: TRBJ1-4; d_call: -; cdr3_aa: ASTVSLPTNEKLF
v_call: TRBV28; j_call: TRBJ1-3; d_call: -; cdr3_aa: ASSLGGQSGNTIY
v_call: TRBV28; j_call: TRBJ1-2; d_call: -; cdr3_aa: ASIERGVFKDYGYT
v_call: TRBV7-3; j_call: TRBJ2-1; d_call: TRBD1; cdr3_aa: ASSHRDREFDEQF
v_call: TRBV7-2; j_call: TRBJ2-5; d_call: -; cdr3_aa: ASSLLLAETQY
v_call: TRBV28; j_call: TRBJ1-2; d_call: TRBD1; cdr3_aa: ASITGGHYGYT
v_call: TRBV7-2; j_call: TRBJ1-3; d_call: -; cdr3_aa: ASSLPGSGNTIY
v_call: TRBV9; j_call: TRBJ2-5; d_call: TRBD2; cdr3_aa: ASSASQREREGETQY
v_call: TRBV2; j_call: TRBJ1-5; d_call: -; cdr3_aa: ASSDLQRNQPQH
v_call: TRBV19; j_call: TRBJ1-4; d_call: -; cdr3_aa: ASSRAGGEKLF
v_call: TRBV18; j_call: TRBJ1-5; d_call: TRBD1; cdr3_aa: ASSGTGQGQPQH